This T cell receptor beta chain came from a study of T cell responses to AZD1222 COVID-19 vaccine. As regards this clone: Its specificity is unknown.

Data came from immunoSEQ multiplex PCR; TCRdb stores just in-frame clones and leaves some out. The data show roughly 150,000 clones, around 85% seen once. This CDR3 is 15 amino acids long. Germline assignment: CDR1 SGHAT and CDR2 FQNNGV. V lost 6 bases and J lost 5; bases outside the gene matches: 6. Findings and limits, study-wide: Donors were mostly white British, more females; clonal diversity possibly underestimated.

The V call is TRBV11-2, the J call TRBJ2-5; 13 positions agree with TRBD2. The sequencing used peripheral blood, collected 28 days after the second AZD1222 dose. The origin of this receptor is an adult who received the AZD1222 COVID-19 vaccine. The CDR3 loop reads CASSPTSGGRETQYF. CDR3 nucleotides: TGTGCCAGCAGTCCGACTAGCGGGGGGAGGGAGACCCAGTACTTC.